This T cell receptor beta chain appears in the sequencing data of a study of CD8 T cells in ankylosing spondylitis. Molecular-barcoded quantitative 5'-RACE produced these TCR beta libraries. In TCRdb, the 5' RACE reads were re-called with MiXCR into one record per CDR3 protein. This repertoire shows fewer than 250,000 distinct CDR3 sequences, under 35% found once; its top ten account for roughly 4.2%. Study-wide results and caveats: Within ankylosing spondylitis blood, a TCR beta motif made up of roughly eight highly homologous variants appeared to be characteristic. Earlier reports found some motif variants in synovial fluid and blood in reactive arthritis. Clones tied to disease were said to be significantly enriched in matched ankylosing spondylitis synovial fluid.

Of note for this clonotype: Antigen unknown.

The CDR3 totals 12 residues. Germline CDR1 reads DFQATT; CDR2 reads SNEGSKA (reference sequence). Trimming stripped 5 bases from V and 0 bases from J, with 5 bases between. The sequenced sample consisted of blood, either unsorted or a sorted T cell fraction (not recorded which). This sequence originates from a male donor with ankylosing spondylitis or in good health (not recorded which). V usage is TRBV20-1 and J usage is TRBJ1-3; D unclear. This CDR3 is CSASNSGNTIYF. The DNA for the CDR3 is TGCAGTGCTTCAAACTCTGGAAACACCATATATTTT.